This TCR beta chain was found in a study of cytomegalovirus exposure and HLA in healthy donors. The primer mix had 60 Vbeta and 13 Jbeta primers. TCRdb keeps only in-frame clones here, not all; method: immunoSEQ multiplex PCR. The sample contains about 130,000 clones, about two thirds of which appear only once. V was shortened by 4 bases and J by 2 bases, with 10 bases between the two germline ends. CDR1 and CDR2 (germline): SGHDT, YYEEEE. This CDR3 region has 13 residues. The sequencing sample was made of PBMCs. This chain uses TRBV5-6 with TRBJ2-7; maybe TRBD2 (5 bases). The receptor's source is a man aged 30 to 45 in good health and CMV-seronegative. The CDR3 sequence: CASSRTQAYEQYF. Written as DNA, the CDR3 is TGTGCCAGCAGCAGGACTCAAGCCTACGAGCAGTACTTC.